The clone carrying this T cell receptor (beta chain) was seen once. The antigen remains unidentified. The data were obtained in a study of chemoradiotherapy in HPV16-positive cancers. At the level of the study: Candidate HPV-specific clones and shared TCR motifs came from a couple of HPV16-positive patients.

Study-level points and caveats: In HPV16-positive patients, HPV-responsive T-cell expansion tracked better recurrence-free survival. During treatment, candidate HPV-specific clones and E7-related motifs expanded in tumor. The functional HPV-specific definition rests on just a couple of HPV16-positive patients.

V was trimmed by 6 bases and J by 4 bases, leaving 9 bases between them. The CDR3 has 11 residues. The germline V gene encodes CDR1 DFQATT and CDR2 SNEGSKA (reference sequence). Sequencing used immunoSEQ multiplex PCR; TCRdb keeps in-frame clones, though not all of them. In the table there are around 15,000 clones, 65% to 85% of which are singletons. The genes are TRBV20-1 and TRBJ1-2; a possible D gene is TRBD1 (5 bases). Sampling was carried out from a patient who underwent chemoradiotherapy. The TCR sequence derives from a human donor with HPV-associated anogenital cancer. The CDR3 region is CSAWGSYGYTF. The CDR3 DNA reads as TGCAGTGCATGGGGGAGCTATGGCTACACCTTC.